A selection of T cell receptor beta chains follows, all from one sample in a study of vaccination and CD4 T cells after COVID-19. No antigen has been identified for these receptors. Via MiXCR, TCRdb re-called the PCR reads, giving one row per CDR3 protein. The sample lists about 14,000 distinct CDR3 sequences; 25% to 30% were seen once. This material consisted of CD4+ T cells from blood, cultured in vitro, taken before SARS-CoV-2 vaccination. All receptors come from a human donor who received a COVID-19 vaccine. The conserved cysteine and the conserved F or W are not part of the CDR3 here.

V	J	CDR3
TRBV2	TRBJ1-2	ASRRLRGPNYGYT
TRBV27	TRBJ1-5	ASSRTLNSNQPQH
TRBV29-1	TRBJ2-6	SALGTVNSGANVLT
TRBV6-1	TRBJ1-2	ASGPSPGQPNYGYT
TRBV6-5	TRBJ1-3	ASSSHPADLSSGNTIY
TRBV7-6	TRBJ2-3	ASSLVGGGTQY
TRBV11-3	TRBJ1-1	ASSLVPPDRIMNTEAF
TRBV20-1	TRBJ2-5	SARDSHRARETQY
TRBV10-3	TRBJ1-1	AISESTREEAF
TRBV12-3/TRBV12-4	TRBJ2-1	ASTRGSSYNEQF
TRBV29-1	TRBJ1-2	SVSLGGNYGYT
TRBV2	TRBJ1-5	ASSEAAGTGKNQPQH
TRBV5-1	TRBJ2-3	ASMDTSSTDTQY
TRBV7-2	TRBJ2-3	ASSSGPNTDTQY
TRBV7-6	TRBJ1-1	ASSPQLTGEAF
TRBV18	TRBJ1-1	ASSPSDKPEAF
TRBV2	TRBJ2-4	ASSLDGKNIQY
TRBV7-9	TRBJ1-2	ASSSELTGIYGYT
TRBV5-1	TRBJ2-7	ASSLASARDRGHPYEQY
TRBV15	TRBJ1-5	ATSRDRGQALNQPQH
TRBV6-5	TRBJ2-5	ASSSLGLGRTQETQY
TRBV5-1	TRBJ1-2	ASSFRGEGGYT
TRBV11-3	TRBJ2-5	ASSLDRDRETQY
TRBV21-1	TRBJ2-2	ASSKSGRGTKRVAGELF
TRBV7-9	TRBJ2-7	ASSLDGVLGEQY
TRBV19	TRBJ1-5	ASKTGFNSNQPQH
TRBV3-1	TRBJ1-1	ASKQVNTEAF
TRBV6-5	TRBJ2-5	ASSYRFGAGETQY
TRBV21-1	TRBJ1-1	ASSVRDSEAF
TRBV30	TRBJ2-5	AFRAGGTQY
TRBV7-8	TRBJ2-1	ASSLGVDRGEQF
TRBV20-1	TRBJ1-1	SASRQGPMNTEAF
TRBV6-1	TRBJ2-5	ASSPDGTGRMY
TRBV6-5	TRBJ2-7	ASSYTRDSYYEQY
TRBV20-1	TRBJ1-2	SAIRGPVYT
TRBV6-1	TRBJ2-5	ASSGTEQETQY
TRBV28	TRBJ2-5	ASSLSLIRDTQETQY
TRBV11-3	TRBJ2-7	ASSSLGVREQY
TRBV6-5	TRBJ2-7	ASSYSSGGYEQY
TRBV21-1	TRBJ1-6	ASSKVGRSRSPLH
TRBV2	TRBJ1-2	ASSLTAGFGGYT
TRBV25-1	TRBJ2-5	ASSGGTGGRETQY
TRBV30	TRBJ1-3	AWSQKSSGNTIY
TRBV28	TRBJ1-6	ASSLGSPLH
TRBV20-1	TRBJ2-1	SAGPGQGNEQF
TRBV5-4	TRBJ2-7	ASSLVAGRTYEQY
TRBV2	TRBJ1-6	ASRLGQASSYNSPLH
TRBV7-8	TRBJ2-3	ASSFTSGGADTQY
TRBV27	TRBJ1-5	ASSLRRKGGWPPDQPQH
TRBV19	TRBJ1-5	ATGQTNIALQPQH